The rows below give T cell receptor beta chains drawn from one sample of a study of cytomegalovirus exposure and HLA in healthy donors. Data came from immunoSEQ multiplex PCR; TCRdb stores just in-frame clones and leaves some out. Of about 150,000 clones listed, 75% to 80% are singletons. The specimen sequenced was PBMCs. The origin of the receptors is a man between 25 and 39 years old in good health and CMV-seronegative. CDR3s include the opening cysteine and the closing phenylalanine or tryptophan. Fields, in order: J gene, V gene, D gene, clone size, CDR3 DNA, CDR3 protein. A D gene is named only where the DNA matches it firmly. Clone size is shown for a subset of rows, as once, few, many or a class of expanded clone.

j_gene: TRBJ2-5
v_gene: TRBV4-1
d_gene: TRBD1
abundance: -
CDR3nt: TGCGCCAGCAGCCAGTCGTCAGGGTCACCCCTCAGGGGGCAATGGGAGACCCAGTACTTC
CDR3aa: CASSQSSGSPLRGQWETQYF

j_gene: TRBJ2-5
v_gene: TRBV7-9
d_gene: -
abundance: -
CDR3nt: TGTGCCAGCAGCTACCTACTCGGGGATCCAGAGACCCAGTACTTC
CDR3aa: CASSYLLGDPETQYF

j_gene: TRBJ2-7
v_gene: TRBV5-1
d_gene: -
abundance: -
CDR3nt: TGCGCCAGCAGCTGGGGGGAGAAGGGCTACGAGCAGTACTTC
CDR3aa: CASSWGEKGYEQYF

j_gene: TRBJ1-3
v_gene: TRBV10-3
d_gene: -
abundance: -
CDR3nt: TGTGCCATCAGTGAGCAAGAGGGGGTCGCTGGAAACACCATATATTTT
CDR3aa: CAISEQEGVAGNTIYF

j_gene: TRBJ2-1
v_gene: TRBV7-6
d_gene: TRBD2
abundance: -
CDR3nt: TGTGCCAGCAGCTTAGCGCGGGTAGCGGGAGTGGGGTCCAATGAGCAGTTCTTC
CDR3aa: CASSLARVAGVGSNEQFF

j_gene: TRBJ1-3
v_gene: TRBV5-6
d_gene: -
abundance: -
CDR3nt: TGTGCCAGCAGCCTCTCCTCTGGAAACACCATATATTTT
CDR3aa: CASSLSSGNTIYF

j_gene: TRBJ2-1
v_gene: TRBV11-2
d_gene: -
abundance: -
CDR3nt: TGTGCCAGCAGCTTAGACCTGGGACAACCGAACAATGAGCAGTTCTTC
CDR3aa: CASSLDLGQPNNEQFF

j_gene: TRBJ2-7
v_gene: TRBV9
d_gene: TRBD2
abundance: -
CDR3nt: TGTGCCAGCAGCCCTCGAATGGGGGGGACTAGCAGCTACGAGCAGTACTTC
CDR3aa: CASSPRMGGTSSYEQYF

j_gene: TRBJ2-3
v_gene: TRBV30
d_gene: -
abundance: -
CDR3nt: TGTGCCTGGAGTGTCCCGGGTGCCTACTACACAGATACGCAGTATTTT
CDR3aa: CAWSVPGAYYTDTQYF

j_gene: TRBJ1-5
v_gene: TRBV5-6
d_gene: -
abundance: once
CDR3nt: TGTGCCAGCAACTTGACGGGATTTGGCAATCAGCCCCAGCATTTT
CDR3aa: CASNLTGFGNQPQHF

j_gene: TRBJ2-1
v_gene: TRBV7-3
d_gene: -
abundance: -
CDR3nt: TGTGCCAGCAGCTTAACTAGCGGCCGGCGGACTGAGCAGTTCTTC
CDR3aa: CASSLTSGRRTEQFF

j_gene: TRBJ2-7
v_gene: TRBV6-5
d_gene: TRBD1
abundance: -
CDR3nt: TGTGCCAGCAGTAAACAGGGGGCTGGCGAGCAGTACTTC
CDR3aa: CASSKQGAGEQYF

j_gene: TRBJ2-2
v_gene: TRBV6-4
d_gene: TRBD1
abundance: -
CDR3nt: TGTGCCAGCAGTATGTCAGGGGGCGCAACCGGGGAGCTGTTTTTT
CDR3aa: CASSMSGGATGELFF

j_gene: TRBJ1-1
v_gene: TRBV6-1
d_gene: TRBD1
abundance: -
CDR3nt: TGTGCCAGCAGTGCGCAGGGGGCTTTTCCCACTGAAGCTTTCTTT
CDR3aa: CASSAQGAFPTEAFF

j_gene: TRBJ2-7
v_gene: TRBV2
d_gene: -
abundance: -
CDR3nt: TGTGCCAGCAGTATAGAGAGGCAGGGCCTCTCCTACGAGCAGTACTTC
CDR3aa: CASSIERQGLSYEQYF

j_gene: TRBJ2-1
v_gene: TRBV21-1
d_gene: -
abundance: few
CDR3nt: TGTGCCAGCAGCACCTCGGACAGGGGCAATGAGCAGTTCTTC
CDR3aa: CASSTSDRGNEQFF

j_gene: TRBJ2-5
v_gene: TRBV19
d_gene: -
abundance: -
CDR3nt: TGTGCCAGTAGTGCCAACTCAGGGGGGAGAGAGACCCAGTACTTC
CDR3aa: CASSANSGGRETQYF

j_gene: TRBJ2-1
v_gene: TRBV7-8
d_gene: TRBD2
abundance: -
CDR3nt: TGTGCCAGCAGCCCAGGGACTAGCGGTCCTCTAAGCTCCTACAATGAGCAGTTCTTC
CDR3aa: CASSPGTSGPLSSYNEQFF

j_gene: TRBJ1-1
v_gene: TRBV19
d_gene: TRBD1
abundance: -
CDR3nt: TGTGCCAGTAGTGGACAGGGCTACACTGAAGCTTTCTTT
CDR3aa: CASSGQGYTEAFF

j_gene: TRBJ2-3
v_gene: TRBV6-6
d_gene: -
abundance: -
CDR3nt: TGTGCCAGCCAGGGACTTAGGGGCACAGATACGCAGTATTTT
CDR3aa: CASQGLRGTDTQYF

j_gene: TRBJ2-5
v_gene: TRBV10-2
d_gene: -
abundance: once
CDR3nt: TGCGCCAGCAGTGAAAGCGCGACGGAGACCCAGTACTTC
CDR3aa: CASSESATETQYF

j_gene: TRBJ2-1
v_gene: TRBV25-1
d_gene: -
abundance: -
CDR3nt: TGTGCCAGCAGTGTGTGGGGCCTCGAGAATGAGCAGTTCTTC
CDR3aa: CASSVWGLENEQFF

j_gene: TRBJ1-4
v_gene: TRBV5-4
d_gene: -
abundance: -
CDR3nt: TGTGCCAGCAGCTTGGACTCAACTAATGAAAAACTGTTTTTT
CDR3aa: CASSLDSTNEKLFF

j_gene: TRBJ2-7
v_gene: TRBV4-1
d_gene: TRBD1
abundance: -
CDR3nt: TGCGCCAGCAGCAACGGGGACAGCTCCTACGAGCAGTACTTC
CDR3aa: CASSNGDSSYEQYF

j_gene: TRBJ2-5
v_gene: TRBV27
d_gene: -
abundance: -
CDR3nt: TGTGCCAGCAGTCCTAACGCCCCACAAGAGACCCAGTACTTC
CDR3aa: CASSPNAPQETQYF

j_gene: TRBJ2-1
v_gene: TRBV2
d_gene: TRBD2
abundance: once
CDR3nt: TGTGCCAGCAGTGAAAAGACTAGCGGGGGCAATGAGCAGTTCTTC
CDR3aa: CASSEKTSGGNEQFF

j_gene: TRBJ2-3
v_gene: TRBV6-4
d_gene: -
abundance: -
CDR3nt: TGTGCCAGCAGTGAAGCCCTTAGCACAGATACGCAGTATTTT
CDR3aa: CASSEALSTDTQYF

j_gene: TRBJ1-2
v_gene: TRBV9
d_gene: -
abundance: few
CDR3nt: TGTGCCAGCAGCCCCCAACCAACGGCTAACTATGGCTACACCTTC
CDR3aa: CASSPQPTANYGYTF

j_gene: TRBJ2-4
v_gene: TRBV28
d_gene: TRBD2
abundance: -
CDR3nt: TGTGCCAGCAGTTTTGGGGGAGGGCGGGGGGACATTCAGTACTTC
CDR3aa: CASSFGGGRGDIQYF

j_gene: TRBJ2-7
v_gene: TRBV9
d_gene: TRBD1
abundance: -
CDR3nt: TGTGCCAGCAGCGAGGGACAGAACCCTTTGTTCTACGAGCAGTACTTC
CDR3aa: CASSEGQNPLFYEQYF

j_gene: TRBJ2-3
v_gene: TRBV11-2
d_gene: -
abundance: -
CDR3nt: TGTGCCAGCAGCTTGATACCAGGGATTACAGATACGCAGTATTTT
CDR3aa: CASSLIPGITDTQYF

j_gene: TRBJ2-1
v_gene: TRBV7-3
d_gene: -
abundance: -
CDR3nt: TGTGCCAGCGGTCTTCTCGGTCGTGAGCAGTTCTTC
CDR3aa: CASGLLGREQFF

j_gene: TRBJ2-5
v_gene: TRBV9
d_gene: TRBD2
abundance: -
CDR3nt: TGTGCCAGCAGCGTATCGGCGGGAGGGAGACAAGAGACCCAGTACTTC
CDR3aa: CASSVSAGGRQETQYF

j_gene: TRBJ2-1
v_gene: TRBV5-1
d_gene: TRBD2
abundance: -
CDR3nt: TGCGCCAGCAGCCGCACGCCAAGCGGGGATTCCTACAATGAGCAGTTCTTC
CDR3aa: CASSRTPSGDSYNEQFF

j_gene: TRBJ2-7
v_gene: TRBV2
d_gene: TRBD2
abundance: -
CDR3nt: TGTGCCAGCAGTGACCTAGCGGGGACCTACGAGCAGTACTTC
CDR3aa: CASSDLAGTYEQYF

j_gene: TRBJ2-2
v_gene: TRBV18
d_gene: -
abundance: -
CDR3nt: TGTGCCAGCTCCCAACCTGATTCAGGCGGGGAGCTGTTTTTT
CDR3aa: CASSQPDSGGELFF

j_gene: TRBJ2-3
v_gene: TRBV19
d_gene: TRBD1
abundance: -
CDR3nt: TGTGCCAGTAGTACCCGAGGACAGGGGAGCACAGATACGCAGTATTTT
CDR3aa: CASSTRGQGSTDTQYF

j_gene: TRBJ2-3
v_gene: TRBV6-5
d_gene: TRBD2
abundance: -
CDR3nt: TGTGCCAGCAGTTACGGGACTAGCGGGAGACGGGGTACGCAGTATTTT
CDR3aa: CASSYGTSGRRGTQYF

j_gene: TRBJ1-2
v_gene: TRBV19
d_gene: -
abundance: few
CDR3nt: TGTGCCAGTAGTATCGGTTTGTACTATGGCTACACCTTC
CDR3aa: CASSIGLYYGYTF

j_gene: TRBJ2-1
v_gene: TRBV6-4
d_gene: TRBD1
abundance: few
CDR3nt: TGTGCCAGCAGTGAAACGCCCGGGACAGCAAATGAGCAGTTCTTC
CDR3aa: CASSETPGTANEQFF

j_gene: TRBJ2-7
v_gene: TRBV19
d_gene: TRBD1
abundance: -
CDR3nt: TGTGCCAGTAGTCTGGGACAGGGGTACGAGCAGTACTTC
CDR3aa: CASSLGQGYEQYF

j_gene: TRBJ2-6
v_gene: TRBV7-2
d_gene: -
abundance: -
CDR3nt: TGTGCCAGCAGCTTAGCTGCGGGGTTCTTCTATACTGGGGCCAACGTCCTGACTTTC
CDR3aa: CASSLAAGFFYTGANVLTF

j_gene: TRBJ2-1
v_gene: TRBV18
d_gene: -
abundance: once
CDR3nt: TGTGCCAGCTCGTTAGCTTTAAGACAGTATGGTGAGCAGTTCTTC
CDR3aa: CASSLALRQYGEQFF

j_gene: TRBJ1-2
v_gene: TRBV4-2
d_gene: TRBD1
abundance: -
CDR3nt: TGTGCCAGCAGCCAATCAGGACAGGGCGGTGGCTACACCTTC
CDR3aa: CASSQSGQGGGYTF

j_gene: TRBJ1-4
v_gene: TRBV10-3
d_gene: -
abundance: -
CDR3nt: TGTGCCATCAGTGAGATCGGGAAAGAACTGTTTTTT
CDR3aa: CAISEIGKELFF

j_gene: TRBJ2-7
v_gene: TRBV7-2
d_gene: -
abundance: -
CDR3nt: TGTGCCAGCAGGGCTTTGGACAGACCATACGAGCAGTACTTC
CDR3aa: CASRALDRPYEQYF

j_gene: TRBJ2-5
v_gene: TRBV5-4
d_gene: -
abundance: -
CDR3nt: TGTGCCAGCACCCTCTATTCGAACCAAGAGACCCAGTACTTC
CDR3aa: CASTLYSNQETQYF

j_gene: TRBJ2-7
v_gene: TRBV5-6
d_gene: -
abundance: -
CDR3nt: TGTGCCAGCAGCTTGGCACTAGAGTACGAGCAGTACTTC
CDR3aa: CASSLALEYEQYF

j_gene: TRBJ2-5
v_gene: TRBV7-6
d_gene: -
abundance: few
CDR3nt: TGTGCCAGCAGCTTAGAAGGCGGACGGCAGGGTGAGACCCAGTACTTC
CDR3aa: CASSLEGGRQGETQYF

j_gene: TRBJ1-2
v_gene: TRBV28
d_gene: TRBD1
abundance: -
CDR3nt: TGTGCCAGCAGTCTTACAGGGGGCGGCAGTGGCTACACCTTC
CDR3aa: CASSLTGGGSGYTF

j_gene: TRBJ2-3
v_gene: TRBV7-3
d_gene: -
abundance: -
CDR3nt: TGTGCCAGCAGCTCAGGGGAAGATACGCAGTATTTT
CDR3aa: CASSSGEDTQYF

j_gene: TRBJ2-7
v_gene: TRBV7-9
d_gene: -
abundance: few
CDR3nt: TGTGCCAGCAGCTTAATCCAGTACGAGCAGTACTTC
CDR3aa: CASSLIQYEQYF

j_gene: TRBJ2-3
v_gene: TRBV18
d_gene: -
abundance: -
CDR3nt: TGTGCCAGCTCACCAACTTCTTCAACAGATACGCAGTATTTT
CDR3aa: CASSPTSSTDTQYF

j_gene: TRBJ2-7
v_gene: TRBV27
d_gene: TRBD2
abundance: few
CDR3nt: TGTGCCAGCAGTTTATGGATGGGAGGGTTCTACGAGCAGTACTTC
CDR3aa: CASSLWMGGFYEQYF